Presented here are 7 T cell receptor beta chains from one specimen sequenced in a study of blood T cell repertoires in COVID-19. The data were produced by immunoSEQ multiplex PCR, yet TCRdb's version contains in-frame clones alone and is incomplete. The repertoire consists of approximately 280,000 clones, with approximately 86% occurring once and the leading ten covering 2% to 2.5%. The sequenced sample consisted of peripheral blood. Every receptor here comes from a woman younger than 45 who had recovered from COVID-19.

As to this clone: Its ends do not fully match the called genes, so a read error is possible. The chain recombines TRBV6-2 or TRBV6-3 with TRBJ1-6; 9 positions agree with TRBD1. CDR3 length: 16 amino acids. CDR1 is MNHEY, CDR2 SVGEGT, per germline. The CDR3 nucleotides are TGTGCCAGCAGCTACTTCCCGGGACAGGGTTTGTCACCCCTCCACTTT. Its translation: CASSYFPGQGLSPLHF.

The J gene is TRBJ2-2, the V gene TRBV7-9; maybe TRBD2 (5 bases). Deletions cut 7 bases from V and 1 base from J, with 13 bases between. The CDR3 loop spans 15 amino acids. In germline, CDR1 is SEHNR, CDR2 FQNEAQ (reference sequence). CDR3 sequence: CASMDRLMNTGELFF. Written as DNA, the CDR3 is TGTGCCAGCATGGACCGACTAATGAACACCGGGGAGCTGTTTTTT.

CDR3 coding DNA: TGTGCCAGCAGGACACCGGCGCCGAACACTGAAGCTTTCTTT. Amino acid sequence: CASRTPAPNTEAFF. The chain carries TRBV28 and TRBJ1-1, with no clear D. Deletions cut 6 bases from V and 1 base from J, with 12 bases between. The CDR3 covers 14 residues. Per the germline V gene, CDR1 is MDHEN and CDR2 is SYDVKM.

This clone occurred once. CDR3: CASSLTGQEANSPLHF. Written as DNA, the CDR3 is TGTGCCAGCAGCTTAACAGGGCAAGAGGCTAATTCACCCCTCCACTTT. V gene TRBV5-6 combines with J gene TRBJ1-6; tentatively, D is TRBD1 (6 bases). The V gene's germline CDR1 is SGHDT and CDR2 YYEEEE. With 2 bases removed from V and 6 bases from J, the gap between germline ends came to 15 bases. The CDR3 spans 16 residues.

The rearrangement links TRBV5-1 to TRBJ2-2, with 7 bases that match TRBD1. The length of the CDR3 is 13 residues. Looked up from germline, CDR1 is SGHRS and CDR2 is YFSETQ. V lost 9 bases to trimming and J lost 4 bases; unmatched junction nucleotides: 6. CDR3 sequence reads: CATSGQTTGELFF. Written as DNA, the CDR3 is TGCGCCACCTCGGGACAGACCACCGGGGAGCTGTTTTTT.

The V and J genes are TRBV10-1 and TRBJ2-2; a possible D gene is TRBD1 (6 bases). V lost 7 bases and J lost 2, with 11 bases in between. Germline V gives CDR1 WNHNN, CDR2 SYGVQD (reference sequence). CDR3 length equals 14 residues. DNA for the CDR3: TGCGCCAGCATTAACAGGGTAAACACCGGGGAGCTGTTTTTT. Its translation: CASINRVNTGELFF.

This rearrangement joins TRBV6-5 to TRBJ2-7; D is uncertain. The germline gives CDR1 MNHEY, CDR2 SVGAGI. This CDR3 comprises 13 residues. The V end was cut by 6 bases, the J end by 0 bases, with 9 bases between. The CDR3 DNA sequence: TGTGCCAGCAGCGCGCCTAACTCCTACGAGCAGTACTTC. This sequence encodes CASSAPNSYEQYF.